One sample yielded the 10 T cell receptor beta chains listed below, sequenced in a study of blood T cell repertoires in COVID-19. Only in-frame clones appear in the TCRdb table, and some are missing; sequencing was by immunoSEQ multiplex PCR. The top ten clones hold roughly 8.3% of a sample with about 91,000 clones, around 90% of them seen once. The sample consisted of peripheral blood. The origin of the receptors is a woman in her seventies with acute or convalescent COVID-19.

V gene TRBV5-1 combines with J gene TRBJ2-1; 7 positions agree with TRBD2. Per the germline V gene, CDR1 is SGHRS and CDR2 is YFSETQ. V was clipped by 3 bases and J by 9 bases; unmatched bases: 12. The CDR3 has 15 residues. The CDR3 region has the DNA TGCGCCAGCAGCTCCGCGGGGGAGGGCCGGTTTGAGCAGTTCTTC. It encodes CASSSAGEGRFEQFF.

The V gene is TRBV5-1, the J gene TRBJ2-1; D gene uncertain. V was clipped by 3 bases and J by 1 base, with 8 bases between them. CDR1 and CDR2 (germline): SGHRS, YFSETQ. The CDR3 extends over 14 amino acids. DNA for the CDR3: TGCGCCAGCAGCTATGCCGGGTCCTACAATGAGCAGTTCTTC. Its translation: CASSYAGSYNEQFF.

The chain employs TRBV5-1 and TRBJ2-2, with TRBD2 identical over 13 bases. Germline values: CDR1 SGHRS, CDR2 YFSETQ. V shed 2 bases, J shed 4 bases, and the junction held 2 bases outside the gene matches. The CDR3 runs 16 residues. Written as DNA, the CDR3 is TGCGCCAGCAGCTTCGGGACTAGCGGGGTCACCGGGGAGCTGTTTTTT. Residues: CASSFGTSGVTGELFF.

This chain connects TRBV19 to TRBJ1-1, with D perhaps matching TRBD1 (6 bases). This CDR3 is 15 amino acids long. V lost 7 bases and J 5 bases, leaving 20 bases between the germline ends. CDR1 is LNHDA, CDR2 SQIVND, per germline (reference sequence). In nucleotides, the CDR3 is TGTGCCAGTAACCAAAACAGGGCGGTCTGGACTGAAGCTTTCTTT. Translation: CASNQNRAVWTEAFF.

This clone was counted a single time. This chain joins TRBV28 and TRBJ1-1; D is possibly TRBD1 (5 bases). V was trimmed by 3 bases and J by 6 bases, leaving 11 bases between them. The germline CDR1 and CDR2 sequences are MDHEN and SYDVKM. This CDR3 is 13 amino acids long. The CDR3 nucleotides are TGTGCCAGCAGTTTTAGGGGTTTCGCTGAAGCTTTCTTT. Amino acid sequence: CASSFRGFAEAFF.

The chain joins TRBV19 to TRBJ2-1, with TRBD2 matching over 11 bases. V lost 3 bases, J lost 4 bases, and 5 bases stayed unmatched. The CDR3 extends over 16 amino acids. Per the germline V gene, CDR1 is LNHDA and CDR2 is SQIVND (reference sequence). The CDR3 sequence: CASSILAGGTYNEQFF. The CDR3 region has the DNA TGTGCCAGTAGTATCCTAGCGGGAGGAACTTACAATGAGCAGTTCTTC.

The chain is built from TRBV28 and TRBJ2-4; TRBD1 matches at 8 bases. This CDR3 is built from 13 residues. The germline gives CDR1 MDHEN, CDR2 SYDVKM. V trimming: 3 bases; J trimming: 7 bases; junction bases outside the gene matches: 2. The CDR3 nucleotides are TGTGCCAGCAGTTTGGGACAGGTCAACATTCAGTACTTC. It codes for CASSLGQVNIQYF.

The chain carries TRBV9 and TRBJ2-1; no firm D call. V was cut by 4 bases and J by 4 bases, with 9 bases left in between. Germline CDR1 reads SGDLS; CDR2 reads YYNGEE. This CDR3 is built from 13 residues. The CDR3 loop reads CASSNSPYNEQFF. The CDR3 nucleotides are TGTGCCAGCAGCAATTCCCCTTACAATGAGCAGTTCTTC. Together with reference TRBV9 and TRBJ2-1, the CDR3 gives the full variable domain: DSGVTQTPKHLITATGQRVTLRCSPRSGDLSVYWYQQSLDQGLQFLIQYYNGEERAKGNILERFSAQQFPDLHSELNLSSLELGDSALYFCASSNSPYNEQFFGPGTRLTVL.

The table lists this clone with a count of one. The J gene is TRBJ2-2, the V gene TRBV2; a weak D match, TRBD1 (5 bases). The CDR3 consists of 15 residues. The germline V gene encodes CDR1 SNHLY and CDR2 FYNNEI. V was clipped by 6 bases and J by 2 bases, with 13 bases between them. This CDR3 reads CASRSTGSNTGELFF. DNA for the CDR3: TGTGCCAGCAGATCAACAGGCTCCAACACCGGGGAGCTGTTTTTT.

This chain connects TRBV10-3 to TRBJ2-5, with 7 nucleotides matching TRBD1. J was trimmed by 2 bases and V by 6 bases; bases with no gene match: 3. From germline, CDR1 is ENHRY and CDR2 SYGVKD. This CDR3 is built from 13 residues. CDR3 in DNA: TGTGCCATCAGCGACAGGGCTCAAGAGACCCAGTACTTC. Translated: CAISDRAQETQYF.